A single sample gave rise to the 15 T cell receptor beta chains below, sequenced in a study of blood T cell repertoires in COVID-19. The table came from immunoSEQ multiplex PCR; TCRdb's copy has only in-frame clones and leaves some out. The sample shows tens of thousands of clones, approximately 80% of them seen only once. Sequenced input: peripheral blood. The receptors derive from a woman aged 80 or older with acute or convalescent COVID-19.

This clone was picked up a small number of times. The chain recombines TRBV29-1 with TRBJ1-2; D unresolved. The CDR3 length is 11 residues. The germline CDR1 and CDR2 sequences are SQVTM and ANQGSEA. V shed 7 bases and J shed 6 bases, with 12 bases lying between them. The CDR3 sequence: CSADTVHGYTF. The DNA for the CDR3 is TGCAGCGCCGATACAGTCCATGGCTACACCTTC.

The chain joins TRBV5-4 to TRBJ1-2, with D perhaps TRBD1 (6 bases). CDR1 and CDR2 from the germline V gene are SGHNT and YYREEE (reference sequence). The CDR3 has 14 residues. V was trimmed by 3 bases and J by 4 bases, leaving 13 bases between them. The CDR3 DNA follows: TGTGCCAGCAGCTCGGACGGGGGGGCCTATGGCTACACCTTC. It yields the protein CASSSDGGAYGYTF. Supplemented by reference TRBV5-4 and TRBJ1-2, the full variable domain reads ETGVTQSPTHLIKTRGQQVTLRCSSQSGHNTVSWYQQALGQGPQFIFQYYREEENGRGNFPPRFSGLQFPNYSSELNVNALELDDSALYLCASSSDGGAYGYTFGSGTRLTVV.

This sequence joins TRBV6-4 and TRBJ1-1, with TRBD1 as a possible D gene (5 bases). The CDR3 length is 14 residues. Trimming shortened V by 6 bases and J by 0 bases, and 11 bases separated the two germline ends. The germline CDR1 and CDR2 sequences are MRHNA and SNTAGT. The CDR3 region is CASRLTAMNTEAFF. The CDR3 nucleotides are TGTGCCAGCAGACTGACAGCTATGAACACTGAAGCTTTCTTT.

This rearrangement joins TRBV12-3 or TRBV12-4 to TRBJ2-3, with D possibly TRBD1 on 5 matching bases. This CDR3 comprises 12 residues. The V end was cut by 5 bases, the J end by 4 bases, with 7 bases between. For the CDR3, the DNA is TGTGCCAGCAGTGAACAGGCAGATACGCAGTATTTT. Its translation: CASSEQADTQYF.

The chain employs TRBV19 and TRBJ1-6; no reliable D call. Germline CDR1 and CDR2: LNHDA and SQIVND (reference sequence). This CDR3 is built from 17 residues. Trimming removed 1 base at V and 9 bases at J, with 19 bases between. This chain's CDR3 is CASSIAATPFSSSPLHF. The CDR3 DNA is TGTGCCAGTAGTATAGCGGCCACTCCCTTTTCTAGTTCACCCCTCCACTTT.

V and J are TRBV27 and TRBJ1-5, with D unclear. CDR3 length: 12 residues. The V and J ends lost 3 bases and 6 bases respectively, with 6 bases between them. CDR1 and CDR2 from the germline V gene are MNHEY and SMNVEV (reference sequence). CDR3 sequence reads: CASSFRGQPQHF. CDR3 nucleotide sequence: TGTGCCAGCAGTTTCCGAGGTCAGCCCCAGCATTTT.

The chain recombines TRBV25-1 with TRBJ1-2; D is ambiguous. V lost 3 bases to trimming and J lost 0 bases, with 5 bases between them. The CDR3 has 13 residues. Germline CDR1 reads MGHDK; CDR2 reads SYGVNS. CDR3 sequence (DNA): TGTGCCAGCAGTGACAGCGCTAACTATGGCTACACCTTC. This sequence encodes CASSDSANYGYTF.

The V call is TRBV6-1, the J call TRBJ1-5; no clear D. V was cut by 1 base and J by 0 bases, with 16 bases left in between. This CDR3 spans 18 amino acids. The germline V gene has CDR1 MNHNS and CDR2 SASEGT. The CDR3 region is CASSEEDRRHLSNQPQHF. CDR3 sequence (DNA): TGTGCCAGCAGTGAAGAGGATCGGCGACACCTTAGCAATCAGCCCCAGCATTTT.

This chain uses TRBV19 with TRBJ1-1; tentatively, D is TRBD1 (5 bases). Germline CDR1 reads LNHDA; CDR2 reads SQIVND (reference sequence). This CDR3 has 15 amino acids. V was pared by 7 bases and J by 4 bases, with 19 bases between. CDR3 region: CASTARVDRSTEAFF. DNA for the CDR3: TGTGCCAGTACTGCCAGGGTGGATAGGAGCACTGAAGCTTTCTTT.

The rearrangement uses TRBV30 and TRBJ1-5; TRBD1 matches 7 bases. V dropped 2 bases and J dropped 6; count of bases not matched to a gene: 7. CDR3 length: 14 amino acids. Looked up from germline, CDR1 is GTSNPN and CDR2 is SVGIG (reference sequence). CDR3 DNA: TGTGCCTGGAGTTTCACAGGGGATAGTCAGCCCCAGCATTTT. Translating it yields CAWSFTGDSQPQHF.

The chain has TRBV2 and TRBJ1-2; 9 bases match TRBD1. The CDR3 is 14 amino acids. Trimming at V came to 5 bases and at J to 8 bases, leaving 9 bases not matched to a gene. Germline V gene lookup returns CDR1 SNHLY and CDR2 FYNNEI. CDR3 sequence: CASSSGTGFFGYTF. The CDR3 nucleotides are TGTGCCAGCAGTTCCGGGACAGGGTTCTTCGGCTACACCTTC.

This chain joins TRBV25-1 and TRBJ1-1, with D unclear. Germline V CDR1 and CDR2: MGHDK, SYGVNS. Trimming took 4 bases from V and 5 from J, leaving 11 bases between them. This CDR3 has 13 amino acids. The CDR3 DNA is TGTGCCAGCAGTGGAGAGGGCTGGACTGAAGCTTTCTTT. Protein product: CASSGEGWTEAFF.

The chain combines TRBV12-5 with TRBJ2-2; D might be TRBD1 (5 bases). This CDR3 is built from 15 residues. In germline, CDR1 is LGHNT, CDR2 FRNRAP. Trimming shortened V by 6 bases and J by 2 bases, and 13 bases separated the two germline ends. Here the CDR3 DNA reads TGTGCTAGTGGGTCCCCTCAGGGTAACACCGGGGAGCTGTTTTTT. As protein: CASGSPQGNTGELFF.

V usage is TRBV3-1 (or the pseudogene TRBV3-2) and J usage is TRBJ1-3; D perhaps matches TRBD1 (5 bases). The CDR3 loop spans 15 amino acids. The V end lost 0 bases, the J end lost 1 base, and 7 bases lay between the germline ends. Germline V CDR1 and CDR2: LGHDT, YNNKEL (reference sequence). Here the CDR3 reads CASSQDPGSGNTIYF. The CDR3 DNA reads TGTGCCAGCAGCCAAGATCCAGGGTCTGGAAACACCATATATTTT.

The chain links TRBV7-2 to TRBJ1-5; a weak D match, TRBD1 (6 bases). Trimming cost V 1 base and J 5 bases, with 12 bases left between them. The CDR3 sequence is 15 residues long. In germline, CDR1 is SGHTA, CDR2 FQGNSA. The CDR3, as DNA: TGTGCCAGCAGCTTAGGTTGGGGGCCGTATCAGCCCCAGCATTTT. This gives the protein CASSLGWGPYQPQHF.